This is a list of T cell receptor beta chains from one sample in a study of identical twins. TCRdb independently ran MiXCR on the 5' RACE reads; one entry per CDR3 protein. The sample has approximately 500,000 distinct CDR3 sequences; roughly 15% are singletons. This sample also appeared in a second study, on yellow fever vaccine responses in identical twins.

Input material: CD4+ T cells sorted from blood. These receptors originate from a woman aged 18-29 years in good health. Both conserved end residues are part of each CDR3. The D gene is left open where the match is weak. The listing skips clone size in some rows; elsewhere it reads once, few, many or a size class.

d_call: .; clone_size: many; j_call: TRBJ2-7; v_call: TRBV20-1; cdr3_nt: TGCAGTGCTAGGAAGCAGCACGAGCAGTACTTC; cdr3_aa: CSARKQHEQYF
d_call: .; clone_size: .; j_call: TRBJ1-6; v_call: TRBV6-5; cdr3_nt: TGTGCCAGCAGTTACTCGGGGAGCTTAGGGTCACCCCTCCACTTT; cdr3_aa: CASSYSGSLGSPLHF
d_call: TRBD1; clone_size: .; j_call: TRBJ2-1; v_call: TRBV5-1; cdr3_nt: TGCGCCAGCAGCCCGGATGGACAGGCTACCTACAATGAGCAGTTCTTC; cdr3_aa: CASSPDGQATYNEQFF
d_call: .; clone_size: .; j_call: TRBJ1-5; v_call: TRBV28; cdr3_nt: TGTGCCAGCAATAACAGGGTTAATCAGCCCCAGCATTTT; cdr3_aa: CASNNRVNQPQHF
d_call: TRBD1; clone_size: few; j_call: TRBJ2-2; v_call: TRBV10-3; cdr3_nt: TGTGCCATCAGTGAACAGCCGGGACAGCCGAACACCGGGGAGCTGTTTTTT; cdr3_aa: CAISEQPGQPNTGELFF
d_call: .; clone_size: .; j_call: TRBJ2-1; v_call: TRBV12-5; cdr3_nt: TGTGCTAGTGGTTTGGTTGGCAGGGAGCAGTTCTTC; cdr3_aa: CASGLVGREQFF
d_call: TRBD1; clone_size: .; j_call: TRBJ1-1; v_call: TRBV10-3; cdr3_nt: TGTGCCATCAGTCCCGGGACAGGGGGTACTGAAGCTTTCTTT; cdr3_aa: CAISPGTGGTEAFF
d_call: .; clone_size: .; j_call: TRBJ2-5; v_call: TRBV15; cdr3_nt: TGTGCCACCAGCAGGCAGGGGAACCTCCAAGAGACCCAGTACTTC; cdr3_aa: CATSRQGNLQETQYF
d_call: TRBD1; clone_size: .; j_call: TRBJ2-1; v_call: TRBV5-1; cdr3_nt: TGCGCCAGCAGCCCCAAGGGACAGACTTCCTACAATGAGCAGTTCTTC; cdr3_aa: CASSPKGQTSYNEQFF
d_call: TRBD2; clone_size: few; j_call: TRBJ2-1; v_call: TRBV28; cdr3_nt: TGTGCCAGCAGTGGGGGGACTAACTATTACAATGAGCAGTTCTTC; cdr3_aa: CASSGGTNYYNEQFF
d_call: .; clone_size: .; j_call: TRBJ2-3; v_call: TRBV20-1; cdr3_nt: TGCAGTGCTAGTGGCCCGGGGGTAACAGATACGCAGTATTTT; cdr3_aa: CSASGPGVTDTQYF
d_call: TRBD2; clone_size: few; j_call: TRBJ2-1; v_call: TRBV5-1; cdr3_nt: TGCGCCAGCAGCTTGGCCGGGCGGGAGGGCCGTTACAATGAGCAGTTCTTC; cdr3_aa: CASSLAGREGRYNEQFF
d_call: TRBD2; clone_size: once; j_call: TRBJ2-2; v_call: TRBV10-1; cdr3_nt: TGCGCCAGCAGTGAGAGCGGGAGCGCCGGCGGGGAGCTGTTTTTT; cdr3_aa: CASSESGSAGGELFF
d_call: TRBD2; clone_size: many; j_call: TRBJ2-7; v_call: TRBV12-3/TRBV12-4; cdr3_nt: TGTGCCAGCAGTTTAACAGCGGGGTACGAGCAGTACTTC; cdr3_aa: CASSLTAGYEQYF
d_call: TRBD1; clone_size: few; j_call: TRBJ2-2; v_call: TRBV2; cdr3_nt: TGTGCCACCCAACCCGGTCCGGACAGGCGCACCGGGGAGCTGTTTTTT; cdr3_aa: CATQPGPDRRTGELFF
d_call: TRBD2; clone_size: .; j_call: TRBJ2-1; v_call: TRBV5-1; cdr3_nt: TGCGCCAGCAGCTTGGGGACTAGCTGGGGTGAGCAGTTCTTC; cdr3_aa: CASSLGTSWGEQFF
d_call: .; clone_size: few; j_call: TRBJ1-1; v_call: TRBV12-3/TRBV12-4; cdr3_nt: TGTGCCAGCAGTACCACTGGGGGGAACACTGAAGCTTTCTTT; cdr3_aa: CASSTTGGNTEAFF
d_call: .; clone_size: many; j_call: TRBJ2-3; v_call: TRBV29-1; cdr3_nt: TGCAGCGCCTCCACCGGGTCGGGGAGCACAGATACGCAGTATTTT; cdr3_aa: CSASTGSGSTDTQYF
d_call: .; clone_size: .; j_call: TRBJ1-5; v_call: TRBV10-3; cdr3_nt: TGTGCCATCAGTGAGTCGAGGGACAGCAATCAGCCCCAGCATTTT; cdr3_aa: CAISESRDSNQPQHF
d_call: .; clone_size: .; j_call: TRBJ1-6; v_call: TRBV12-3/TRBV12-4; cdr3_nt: TGTGCCAGCACCGAGCAGGGGCCGGGTAATTCACCCCTCCACTTT; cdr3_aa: CASTEQGPGNSPLHF
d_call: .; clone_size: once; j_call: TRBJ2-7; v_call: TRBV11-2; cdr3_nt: TGTGCCAGCAGCTCCCGTGGACACAACTACGAGCAGTACTTC; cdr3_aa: CASSSRGHNYEQYF